These T cell receptor beta chains were read from a single sample in a study of cytotoxic CD8 clonotypes in ibrutinib-treated CLL. TCRdb's table, derived via immunoSEQ multiplex PCR, lists solely in-frame clones and lacks some. This sample yields about 180,000 clones, of which approximately 80% are seen a single time; about 4.6% belongs to the top ten. Sequenced material: PBMCs, taken after 24 months of ibrutinib treatment. Receptors originate from a human donor with chronic lymphocytic leukemia. The CDR3 runs from the conserved cysteine through the conserved F or W. The D gene is left open where the match is weak. Size tells how often a clone was seen (once, few, many) or the class of an expanded clone, and some rows leave it out.

TRBV5-1	NA	TRBJ1-5	NA	TGCGCCAGCAGTCGCGGGTCGGGTAGCAATCAGCCCCAGCATTTT	CASSRGSGSNQPQHF
TRBV6-6	NA	TRBJ1-5	NA	TGTGCCAGCGGGGAGGCTTGGACAGACAATCAGCCCCAGCATTTT	CASGEAWTDNQPQHF
TRBV28	TRBD1	TRBJ2-5	NA	TGTGCCAGCAGACACCAACAGGGGCCTCAAGAGACCCAGTACTTC	CASRHQQGPQETQYF
TRBV10-3	TRBD1	TRBJ2-7	NA	TGTGCCTTTACCGGGACAGGGGTTGAGTACGAGCAGTACTTC	CAFTGTGVEYEQYF
TRBV18	NA	TRBJ1-1	NA	TGTGCCAGCTCACCGGACAGCCTGAACACTGAAGCTTTCTTT	CASSPDSLNTEAFF
TRBV11-1	NA	TRBJ2-7	NA	TGTGCCAGCAGCCTTGGACAGACCTACGAGCAGTACTTC	CASSLGQTYEQYF
TRBV5-5	NA	TRBJ2-7	NA	TGTGCCAGCAGCTTTCGAATTGGGGACTACGAGCAGTACTTC	CASSFRIGDYEQYF
TRBV4-1	NA	TRBJ2-3	NA	TGCGCCAGCAGCCTGGATAGCCCATCCCGAGATACGCAGTATTTT	CASSLDSPSRDTQYF
TRBV19	NA	TRBJ2-7	NA	TGTGCCAGTAGCAGCAGGGAGAGAAACTACGAGCAGTACTTC	CASSSRERNYEQYF
TRBV6-5	TRBD1	TRBJ2-2	NA	TGTGCCAGCAGTCGGGGACAGGGGGCGGCCGGGGAGCTGTTTTTT	CASSRGQGAAGELFF
TRBV4-3	NA	TRBJ2-3	once	TGCGCCAGCAGCCCACATCCAGGGAGCACAGATACGCAGTATTTT	CASSPHPGSTDTQYF
TRBV15	NA	TRBJ2-5	NA	TGTGCCACCAGCAGGGACAGCGGCGAGACCCAGTACTTC	CATSRDSGETQYF
TRBV4-2	TRBD2	TRBJ2-7	NA	TGTGCCAGCAGCCAAGATGCGGGGAGGGAGTACGAGCAGTACTTC	CASSQDAGREYEQYF